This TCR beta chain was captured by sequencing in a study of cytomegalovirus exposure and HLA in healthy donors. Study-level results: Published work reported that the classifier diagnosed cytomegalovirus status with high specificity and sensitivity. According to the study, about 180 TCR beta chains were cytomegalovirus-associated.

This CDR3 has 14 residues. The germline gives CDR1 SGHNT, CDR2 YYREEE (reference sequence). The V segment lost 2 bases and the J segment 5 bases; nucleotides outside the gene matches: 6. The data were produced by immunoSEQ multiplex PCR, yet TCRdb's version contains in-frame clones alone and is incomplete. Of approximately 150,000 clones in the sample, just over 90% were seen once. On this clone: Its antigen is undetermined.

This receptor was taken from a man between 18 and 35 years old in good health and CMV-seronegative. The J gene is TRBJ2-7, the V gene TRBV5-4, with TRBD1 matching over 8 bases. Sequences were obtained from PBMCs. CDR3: CASSFSGTGDEQYF. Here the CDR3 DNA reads TGTGCCAGCAGCTTTTCAGGGACAGGCGACGAGCAGTACTTC.